Listed here are 10 T cell receptor beta chains from one sample, sequenced in a study of memory CD4+ T cells and cytomegalovirus serostatus. Generated by immunoSEQ multiplex PCR, the TCRdb table keeps only in-frame clones and is missing some. The table includes 75,000 to 90,000 clones, more than 70% detected once. The sort gate was single viable CD3+CD4+CD8-CD45RO+ cells for memory CD4+ T cells. Sequencing was performed on memory CD4+ T cells from blood. These receptors all stem from an adult in good health and CMV-seronegative.

This chain joins TRBV5-5 and TRBJ2-1; TRBD2 matches 12 bases. The CDR3 totals 16 residues. V shed 4 bases and J 6 bases; nucleotides not matched to a gene: 8. Germline lookup yields CDR1 SGHKS and CDR2 YYEKEE (reference sequence). Here the CDR3 DNA reads TGTGCCAGCAGCCGACGGACTAGCGGGGCTATCAATGAGCAGTTCTTC. Amino acid sequence: CASSRRTSGAINEQFF. Looking up the rest from reference TRBV5-5 and TRBJ2-1 gives the full variable domain: DAGVTQSPTHLIKTRGQQVTLRCSPISGHKSVSWYQQVLGQGPQFIFQYYEKEERGRGNFPDRFSARQFPNYSSELNVNALLLGDSALYLCASSRRTSGAINEQFFGPGTRLTVL.

The chain uses TRBV7-8 and TRBJ2-2; D is possibly TRBD1 or TRBD2 (6 bases each). The CDR3 extends over 15 amino acids. V lost 0 bases and J 3 bases, leaving 8 bases between the germline ends. CDR1 is SGHVS and CDR2 is FQNEAQ in the germline V gene. The DNA of the CDR3 is TGTGCCAGCAGCTTAGCGGGGGGCGACACCGGGGAGCTGTTTTTT. It translates to CASSLAGGDTGELFF.

In this sample, this clone turned up once. The chain carries TRBV6-5 and TRBJ1-1; 7 bases line up with TRBD1. The CDR3 covers 15 residues. With V trimmed by 2 bases and J by 1 base, 4 bases remained unmatched. Germline V CDR1 and CDR2: MNHEY, SVGAGI. The CDR3 DNA follows: TGTGCCAGCAGTTACCAGGGGGGCAGGAACACTGAAGCTTTCTTT. It encodes CASSYQGGRNTEAFF.

The CDR3 DNA is TGTGCCAGCAGCCAAGATCGGGGGGGGATTAGGGATACGCAGTATTTT. The encoded protein is CASSQDRGGIRDTQYF. The chain couples TRBV4-2 to TRBJ2-3; 8 bases are a match to TRBD2. Germline CDR1 and CDR2: LGHNA and YNFKEQ. This CDR3 is 16 amino acids long. The V gene end was trimmed by 0 bases and the J gene end by 6 bases; junction bases not matched to a gene: 8.

This chain connects TRBV6-1 to TRBJ2-4; D remains ambiguous. Trimming took off 2 bases at V and 1 base at J, with 3 bases between the two ends. CDR1 and CDR2 (germline): MNHNS, SASEGT. The CDR3 contains 13 residues. The CDR3 DNA is TGTGCCAGCAGTGAACCCGCCAAAAACATTCAGTACTTC. Translated: CASSEPAKNIQYF.

The chain links TRBV20-1 to TRBJ2-3, with D uncertain. The CDR3 covers 11 residues. Germline CDR1 reads DFQATT; CDR2 reads SNEGSKA (reference sequence). The V gene lost 6 bases and the J gene lost 10 bases, with 14 bases spanning the gap. CDR3 in DNA: TGCAGTGCAACCGACCTGGTGGCGCAGTATTTT. Translating gives CSATDLVAQYF.

This rearrangement joins TRBV5-8 to TRBJ1-4, with D perhaps matching TRBD1 (5 bases). V lost 4 bases and J lost 4, with 17 bases in between. The CDR3 has 16 amino acids. Germline V gene data show CDR1 as SGHTS and CDR2 as YDEGEE. The CDR3 spells CASSRVRGTDNEKLFF. CDR3 nucleotides: TGTGCCAGCAGCCGGGTCCGGGGGACGGATAATGAAAAACTGTTTTTT. Full variable domain (remainder filled in from reference TRBV5-8 and TRBJ1-4): EAGVTQSPTHLIKTRGQQATLRCSPISGHTSVYWYQQALGLGLQFLLWYDEGEERNRGNFPPRFSGRQFPNYSSELNVNALELEDSALYLCASSRVRGTDNEKLFFGSGTQLSVL.

This sequence joins TRBV4-3 and TRBJ1-1, with 12 bases that match TRBD1. Per the germline V gene, CDR1 is LGHNA and CDR2 is YSLEER. V was clipped by 5 bases and J by 1 base; unmatched bases: 8. The CDR3 length is 17 residues. The CDR3 nucleotides read TGCGCCAGCAGCAAGGGGACAGGGGGCGGTGGGAACACTGAAGCTTTCTTT. The encoded protein is CASSKGTGGGGNTEAFF.

The sample holds many counts of this clone. This rearrangement joins TRBV30 to TRBJ1-1; D not resolved. The CDR3 is 13 residues long. CDR1 is GTSNPN, CDR2 SVGIG, per germline (reference sequence). The V end lost 3 bases, the J end lost 1 base, and 9 bases lay between the germline ends. The DNA for the CDR3 is TGTGCCTGGAGCCCTGAGAGGAACACTGAAGCTTTCTTT. Its translation is CAWSPERNTEAFF.

V usage is TRBV7-9 and J usage is TRBJ2-1; 7 nucleotides match TRBD2. V lost 5 bases and J lost 1; bases outside the gene matches: 5. CDR3 length: 15 amino acids. The germline V gene encodes CDR1 SEHNR and CDR2 FQNEAQ (reference sequence). CDR3 sequence: CASSAFGGSYNEQFF. For the CDR3, the DNA is TGTGCCAGCAGCGCGTTCGGGGGGTCCTACAATGAGCAGTTCTTC.